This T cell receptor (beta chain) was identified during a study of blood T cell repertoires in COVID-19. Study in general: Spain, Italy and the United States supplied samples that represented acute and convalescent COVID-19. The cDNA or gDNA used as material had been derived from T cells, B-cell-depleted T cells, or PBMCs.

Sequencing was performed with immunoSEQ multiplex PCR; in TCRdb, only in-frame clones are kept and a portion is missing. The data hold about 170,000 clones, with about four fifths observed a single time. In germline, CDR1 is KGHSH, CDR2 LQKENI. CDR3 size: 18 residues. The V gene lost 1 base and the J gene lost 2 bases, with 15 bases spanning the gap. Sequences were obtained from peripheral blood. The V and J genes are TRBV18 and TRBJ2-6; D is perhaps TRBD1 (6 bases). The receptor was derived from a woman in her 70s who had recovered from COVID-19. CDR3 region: CASSPQGTGRAGANVLTF. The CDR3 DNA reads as TGTGCCAGCTCACCACAGGGTACAGGGCGGGCTGGGGCCAACGTCCTGACTTTC.